This T cell receptor (beta chain) was sequenced in a study of blood T cell repertoires in COVID-19 (dated by TCRdb to the early 2020s). Broadly, across the study: The collaborator samples originated in the United States, Italy and Spain and spanned the acute and convalescent phases of COVID-19. The material from the prospective study consisted of cDNA or gDNA derived from T cells, B-cell-depleted T cells, or PBMCs. The dataset comprised deeply sampled blood TCRbeta repertoires from subjects exposed to, actively infected with, or recovered from COVID-19. A freely available public database, intended as a resource for researchers studying the immune response to SARS-CoV-2, is where the repertoires were released. The samples were drawn from two sources: the first 160 participants of the ongoing ImmuneRACE study, and 950 to 1,500 subjects contributed by 6 global collaborators. Sample metadata almost always included a de-identified subject ID, COVID-19 status, age in years and sex. Where available, HLA class I and class II types were taken from metadata supplied by the sample provider and were not determined by assay-based typing. General findings and caveats noted by the study authors: The quantity of clinical and demographic metadata differed by source and by participant and was supplied without curation.

TCRbeta CDR3 regions were amplified from genomic DNA using the immunoSEQ Assay, a bias-controlled multiplex PCR. Per the source publication's procedure: The number of nucleated cells in each sample was estimated by amplification of reference gene primers within the assay. To quantify the absolute abundance of each unique TCRbeta CDR3 rearrangement, sequence reads were collapsed and filtered. Productive Simpson clonality was computed per sample as the square root of Simpson's diversity index over productive rearrangements. Imported from immuneACCESS, the table was reduced by TCRdb to in-frame sequences with V and J called. These copies leave out some clones; in studies compared against another copy, an unresolved V gene accounts for under half, and the cause of the remainder is not known. V and J calls and clone size are given by that table; D and trimming were obtained from the DNA. This sample has about 47,000 clones in its table, and 82% of those were observed once. The ten biggest clones cover roughly 13% of the sample.

This clone occurred once. Its recognized antigen is unknown. The input lacks base qualities; no much larger clone sits a single base away. Whole blood was collected in K2EDTA tubes by collaborating institutions according to the institutions' own protocols. Collaborator samples were shipped for TCRbeta analysis as frozen whole blood, isolated PBMCs, or DNA extracted from either sample type. Including cysteine and phenylalanine, the CDR3 has 15 amino acids. Of the read, only the CDR3 DNA is kept; its 45 bases are in frame from base 1. The junction shows trimming of 3 bases on V and 6 bases on J, plus 15 bases between the germline ends. The germline V gene provides CDR1 MDHEN and CDR2 SYDVKM.

The chain uses TRBV28 and TRBJ2-1, with TRBD2 perhaps the D gene, on 5 matching bases. Sequenced sample: peripheral blood. This receptor was taken from a human donor with acute or convalescent COVID-19. The donor label of this sample is uncertain. The sequenced DNA: TGTGCCAGCAGTTTGAGTCCTGACTACCTCAATGAGCAGTTCTTC. This translates into CASSLSPDYLNEQFF.